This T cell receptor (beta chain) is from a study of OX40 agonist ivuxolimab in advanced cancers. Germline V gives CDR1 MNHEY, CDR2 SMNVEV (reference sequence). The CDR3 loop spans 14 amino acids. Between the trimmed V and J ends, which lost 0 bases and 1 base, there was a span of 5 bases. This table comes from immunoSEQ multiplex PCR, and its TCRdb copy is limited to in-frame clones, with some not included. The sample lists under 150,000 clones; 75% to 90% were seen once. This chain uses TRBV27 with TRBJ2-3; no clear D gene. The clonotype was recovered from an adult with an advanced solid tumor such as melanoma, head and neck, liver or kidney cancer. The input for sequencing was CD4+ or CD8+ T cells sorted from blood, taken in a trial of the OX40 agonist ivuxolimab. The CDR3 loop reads CASSLSPRTDTQYF. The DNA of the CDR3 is TGTGCCAGCAGTTTATCCCCGCGCACAGATACGCAGTATTTT.